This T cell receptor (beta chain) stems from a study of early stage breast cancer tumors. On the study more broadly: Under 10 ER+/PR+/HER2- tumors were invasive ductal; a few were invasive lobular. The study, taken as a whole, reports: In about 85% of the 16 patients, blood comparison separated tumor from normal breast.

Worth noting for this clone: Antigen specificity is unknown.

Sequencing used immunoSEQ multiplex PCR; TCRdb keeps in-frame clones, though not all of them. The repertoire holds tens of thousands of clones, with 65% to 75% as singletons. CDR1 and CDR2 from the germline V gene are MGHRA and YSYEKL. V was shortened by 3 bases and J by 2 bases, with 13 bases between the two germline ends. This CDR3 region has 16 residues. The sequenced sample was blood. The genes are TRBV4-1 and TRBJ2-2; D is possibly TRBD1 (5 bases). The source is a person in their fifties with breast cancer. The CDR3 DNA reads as TGCGCCAGCAGCCACGCCTCGGACACCAACACCGGGGAGCTGTTTTTT. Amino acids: CASSHASDTNTGELFF.